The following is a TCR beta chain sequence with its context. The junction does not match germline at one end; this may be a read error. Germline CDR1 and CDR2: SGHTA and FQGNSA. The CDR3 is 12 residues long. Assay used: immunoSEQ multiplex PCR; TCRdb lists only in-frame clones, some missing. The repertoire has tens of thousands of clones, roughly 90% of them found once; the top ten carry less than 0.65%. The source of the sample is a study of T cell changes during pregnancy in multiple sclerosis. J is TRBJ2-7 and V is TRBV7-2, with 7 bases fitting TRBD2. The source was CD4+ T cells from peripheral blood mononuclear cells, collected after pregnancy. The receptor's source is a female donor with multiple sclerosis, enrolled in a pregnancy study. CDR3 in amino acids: CASSNLKGSGTF. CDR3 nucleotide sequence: TGTGCCAGCAGCAATCTCAAAGGAAGCGGGACCTTC.